The present entry profiles one T cell receptor beta chain with its context. As processed by the authors: The assay estimated nucleated cells by amplifying reference gene primers. Using immunoSEQ multiplex PCR, the repertoire was profiled, and TCRdb retains in-frame clones only, with some absent. That table furnishes V, J and clone size, whereas the DNA furnished D and trimming. Of tens of thousands of clones detected, about 90% appear once; the ten largest clones hold about 18%. The data were taken from a study of blood T cell repertoires in COVID-19. Study details: The United States, Italy and Spain provided the acute and convalescent COVID-19 samples. The analysed material was cDNA or gDNA that came from T cells, B-cell-depleted T cells, or PBMCs.

This CDR3 comprises 18 residues. V shed 1 base and J 6 bases; nucleotides not matched to a gene: 12. CDR1 and CDR2 (germline): MGHRA, YSYEKL. The receptor comes from a human donor in a cohort sampled during active COVID-19. The V call is TRBV4-1, the J call TRBJ2-3, with 11 bases matching TRBD2. Sequenced material: peripheral blood. The CDR3, as DNA: TGCGCCAGCAGCCAAGTTCCGCAAACTAGCGGGGGTCAGGATACGCAGTATTTT. Translated, it gives CASSQVPQTSGGQDTQYF.